Following are 9 T cell receptor beta chains from one sample sequenced in a study of a mutant IDH1 vaccine in newly diagnosed glioma. Profiling relied on immunoSEQ multiplex PCR, and the TCRdb table lists in-frame clones only, not all of them. The sample yields about 38,000 clones, more than 75% seen once. As to time point: week 5, during vaccination. The investigators gave 300 ug of mutant IDH1 20-mer peptide in each vaccine dose, together with topical imiquimod. No antigen is known for these receptors. The specimen comprised PBMCs, sampled from a glioma patient whose treatment included an IDH1 peptide vaccine. These receptors originate from a man in his forties with glioma.

There are a few counts of this clone. J is TRBJ2-2 and V is TRBV7-2; TRBD1 might be the D (7 bases). Germline V gene sequence: CDR1 SGHTA, CDR2 FQGNSA. The V and J ends lost 3 bases and 5 bases respectively, with 13 bases between them. The CDR3 extends over 15 amino acids. CDR3 loop: CASSFVSGGTGELFF. The DNA for the CDR3 is TGTGCCAGCAGCTTCGTGTCAGGGGGGACCGGGGAGCTGTTTTTT.

This chain joins TRBV19 and TRBJ2-3; the D gene is possibly TRBD2 (7 bases). V was trimmed by 6 bases and J by 1 base, leaving 17 bases between them. Germline V gives CDR1 LNHDA, CDR2 SQIVND (reference sequence). The CDR3 length is 16 residues. This chain's CDR3 is CASSGGQFAGTDTQYF. DNA of the CDR3: TGTGCCAGTAGCGGGGGGCAGTTTGCGGGCACAGATACGCAGTATTTT.

V gene TRBV6-5 combines with J gene TRBJ2-7; perhaps D is TRBD1 or TRBD2 (5 bases each). The germline V gene encodes CDR1 MNHEY and CDR2 SVGAGI. V shed 6 bases and J shed 2 bases, with 11 bases lying between them. The CDR3 length is 13 residues. In nucleotides, the CDR3 is TGTGCCAGCAGAACAGGACTTCCCTACGAGCAGTACTTC. This translates into CASRTGLPYEQYF.

This chain uses TRBV25-1 with TRBJ1-4, with 7 bases lining up with TRBD1. Germline CDR1 and CDR2: MGHDK and SYGVNS. The CDR3 is 15 amino acids. The junction had 9 bases not matched to a gene; V was cut back by 3 bases and J by 8 bases. CDR3 amino acids: CASSDPRQGWEKLFF. CDR3 in DNA: TGTGCCAGCAGTGACCCTCGACAGGGATGGGAAAAACTGTTTTTT.

The V and J genes are TRBV4-1 and TRBJ2-7; 7 bases are shared with TRBD1. From germline, CDR1 is MGHRA and CDR2 YSYEKL. V gave up 0 bases and J gave up 4 bases; unmatched junction bases: 12. The CDR3 loop spans 17 amino acids. The CDR3 DNA follows: TGCGCCAGCAGCCAAGAGAGGCGTCAGGGGGTGAGGTACGAGCAGTACTTC. Its protein product is CASSQERRQGVRYEQYF.

The CDR3 protein is CSVDFSRGQGGDTQYF. As DNA, the CDR3 is TGCAGCGTTGATTTTTCTAGGGGGCAGGGAGGAGATACGCAGTATTTT. The chain carries TRBV29-1 and TRBJ2-3, with TRBD1 as a possible D gene (7 bases). The V end was cut by 3 bases, the J end by 5 bases, with 21 bases between. CDR3 length: 16 amino acids. The germline V gene encodes CDR1 SQVTM and CDR2 ANQGSEA.

V is TRBV2 and J is TRBJ1-1; TRBD1 agrees at 12 bases. V shed 6 bases, J shed 0 bases, and the junction held 2 bases outside the gene matches. CDR1 and CDR2 from the germline V gene are SNHLY and FYNNEI. This CDR3 has 15 residues. The CDR3 nucleotides read TGTGCCAGCAGGGGACAGGGGGCTATGAACACTGAAGCTTTCTTT. Encoded protein: CASRGQGAMNTEAFF.

This chain connects TRBV7-9 to TRBJ1-3; D is uncertain. In germline, CDR1 is SEHNR, CDR2 FQNEAQ (reference sequence). This CDR3 contains 13 residues. Trimming left V 7 bases short and J 4 bases short, with 11 bases between. The CDR3 loop is CASTPAAGNTIYF. The CDR3 DNA reads as TGTGCCAGCACCCCTGCCGCAGGAAACACCATATATTTT.

The count of this clone is one. This rearrangement joins TRBV5-1 to TRBJ2-1; D gene ambiguous. Germline V gene sequence: CDR1 SGHRS, CDR2 YFSETQ. Between the trimmed V and J ends, which lost 3 bases and 16 bases, there was a span of 5 bases. This CDR3 has 8 amino acids. The CDR3, as DNA: TGCGCCAGCAGCTCTGCTTTCTTC. Translated, it gives CASSSAFF. Full variable domain (rest looked up from reference TRBV5-1 and TRBJ2-1): KAGVTQTPRYLIKTRGQQVTLSCSPISGHRSVSWYQQTPGQGLQFLFEYFSETQRNKGNFPGRFSGRQFSNSRSEMNVSTLELGDSALYLCASSSAFFGPGTRLTVL.